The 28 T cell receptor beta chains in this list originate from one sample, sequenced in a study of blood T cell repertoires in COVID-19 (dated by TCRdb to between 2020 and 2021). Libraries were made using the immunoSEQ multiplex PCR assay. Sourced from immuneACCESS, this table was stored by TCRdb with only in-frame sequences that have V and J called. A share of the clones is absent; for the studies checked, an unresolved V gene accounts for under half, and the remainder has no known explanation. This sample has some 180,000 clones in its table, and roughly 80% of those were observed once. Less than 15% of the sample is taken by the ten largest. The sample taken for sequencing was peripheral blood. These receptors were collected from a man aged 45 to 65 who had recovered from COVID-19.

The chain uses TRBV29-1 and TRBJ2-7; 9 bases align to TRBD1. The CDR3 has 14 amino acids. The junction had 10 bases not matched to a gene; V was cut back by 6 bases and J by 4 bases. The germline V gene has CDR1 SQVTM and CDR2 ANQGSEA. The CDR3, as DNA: TGCAGCGTCCGCGCCGACAGGGGGACTTACGAGCAGTACTTC. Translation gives CSVRADRGTYEQYF.

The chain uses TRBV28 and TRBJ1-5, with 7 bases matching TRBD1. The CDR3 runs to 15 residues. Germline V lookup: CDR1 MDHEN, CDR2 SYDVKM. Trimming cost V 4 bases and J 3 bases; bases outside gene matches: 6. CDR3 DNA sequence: TGTGCCAGCAGTTGGCCGGGACAGAACAATCAGCCCCAGCATTTT. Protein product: CASSWPGQNNQPQHF.

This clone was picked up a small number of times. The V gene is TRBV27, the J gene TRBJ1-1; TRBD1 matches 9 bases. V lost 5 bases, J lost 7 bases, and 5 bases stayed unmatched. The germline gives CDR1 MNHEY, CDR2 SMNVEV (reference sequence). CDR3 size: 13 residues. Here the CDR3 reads CASSGTGWVEAFF. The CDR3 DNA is TGTGCCAGCAGTGGGACAGGGTGGGTTGAAGCTTTCTTT.

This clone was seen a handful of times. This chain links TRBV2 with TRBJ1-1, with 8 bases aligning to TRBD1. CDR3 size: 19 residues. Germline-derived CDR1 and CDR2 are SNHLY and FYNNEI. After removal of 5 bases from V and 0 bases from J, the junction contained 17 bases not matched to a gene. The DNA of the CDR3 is TGTGCCAGCAGTCACGGGGTAGACAGGGGAGGGGACGTGAACACTGAAGCTTTCTTT. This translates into CASSHGVDRGGDVNTEAFF.

CDR3 in DNA: TGTGCCAGCAGCTTTATATCAGGCAATATGATAACTTTCTTT. As protein: CASSFISGNMITFF. V is TRBV13 and J is TRBJ1-1; D is uncertain. Trimming shortened V by 3 bases and J by 12 bases, and 20 bases separated the two germline ends. The germline gives CDR1 PRHDT, CDR2 FYEKMQ (reference sequence). The CDR3 is 14 residues long.

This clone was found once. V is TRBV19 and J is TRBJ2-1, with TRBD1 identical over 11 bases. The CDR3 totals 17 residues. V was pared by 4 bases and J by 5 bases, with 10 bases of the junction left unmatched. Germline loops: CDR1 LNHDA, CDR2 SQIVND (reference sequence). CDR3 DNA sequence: TGTGCCAGTAGTACCAGGGACAGGGGGACGGGAAACAATGAGCAGTTCTTC. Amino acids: CASSTRDRGTGNNEQFF.

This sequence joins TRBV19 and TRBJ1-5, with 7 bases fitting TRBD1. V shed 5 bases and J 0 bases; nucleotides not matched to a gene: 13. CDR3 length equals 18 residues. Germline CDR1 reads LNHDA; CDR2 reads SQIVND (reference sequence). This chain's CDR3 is CASSRKLTGMNSNQPQHF. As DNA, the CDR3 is TGTGCCAGTAGTCGAAAATTGACAGGGATGAATAGCAATCAGCCCCAGCATTTT.

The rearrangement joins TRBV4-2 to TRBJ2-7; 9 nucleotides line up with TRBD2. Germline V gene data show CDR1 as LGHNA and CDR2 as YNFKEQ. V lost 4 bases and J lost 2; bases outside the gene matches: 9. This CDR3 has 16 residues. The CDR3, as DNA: TGTGCCAGCAGCCTATTACGGACTAGCGTCGCCTACGAGCAGTACTTC. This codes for CASSLLRTSVAYEQYF.

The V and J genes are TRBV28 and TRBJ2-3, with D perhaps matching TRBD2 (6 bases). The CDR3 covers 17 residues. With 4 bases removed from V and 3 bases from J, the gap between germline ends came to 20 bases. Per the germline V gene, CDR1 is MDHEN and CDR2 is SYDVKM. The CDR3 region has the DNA TGTGCCAGCAGTTCCTCTCCTCCGGCGCGGGGAACAGATACGCAGTATTTT. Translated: CASSSSPPARGTDTQYF.

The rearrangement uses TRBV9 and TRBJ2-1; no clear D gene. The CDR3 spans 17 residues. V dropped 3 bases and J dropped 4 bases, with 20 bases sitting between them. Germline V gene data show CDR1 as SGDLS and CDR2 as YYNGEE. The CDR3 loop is CASSAPPQTSFYNEQFF. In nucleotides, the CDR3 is TGTGCCAGCAGCGCACCCCCACAGACATCCTTTTACAATGAGCAGTTCTTC.

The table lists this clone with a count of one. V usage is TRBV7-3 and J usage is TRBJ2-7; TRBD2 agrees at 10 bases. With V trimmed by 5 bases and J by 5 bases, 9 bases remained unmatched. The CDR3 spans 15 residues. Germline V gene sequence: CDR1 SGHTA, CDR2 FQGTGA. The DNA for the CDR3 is TGTGCCAGCAGCCCAAAGCTAGCGGGAGTCCACGAGCAGTACTTC. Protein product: CASSPKLAGVHEQYF.

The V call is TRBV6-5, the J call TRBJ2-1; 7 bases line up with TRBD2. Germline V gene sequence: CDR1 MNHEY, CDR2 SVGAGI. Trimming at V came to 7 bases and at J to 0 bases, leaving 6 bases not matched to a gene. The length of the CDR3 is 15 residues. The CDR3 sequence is CASKPGGSSYNEQFF. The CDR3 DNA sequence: TGTGCCAGCAAACCGGGAGGAAGCTCCTACAATGAGCAGTTCTTC.

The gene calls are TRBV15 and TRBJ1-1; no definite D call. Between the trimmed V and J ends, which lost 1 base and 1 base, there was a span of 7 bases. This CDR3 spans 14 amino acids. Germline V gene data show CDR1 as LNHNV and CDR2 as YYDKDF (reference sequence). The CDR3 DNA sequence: TGTGCCACCAGCAGAGGACAACCGAACACTGAAGCTTTCTTT. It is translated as CATSRGQPNTEAFF.

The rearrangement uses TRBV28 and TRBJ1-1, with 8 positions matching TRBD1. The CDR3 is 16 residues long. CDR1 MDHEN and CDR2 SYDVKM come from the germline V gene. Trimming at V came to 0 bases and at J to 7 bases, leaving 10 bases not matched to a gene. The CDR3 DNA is TGTGCCAGCAGTTTATGGGGACAGGCCGAGAAGGGTGAAGCTTTCTTT. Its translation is CASSLWGQAEKGEAFF.

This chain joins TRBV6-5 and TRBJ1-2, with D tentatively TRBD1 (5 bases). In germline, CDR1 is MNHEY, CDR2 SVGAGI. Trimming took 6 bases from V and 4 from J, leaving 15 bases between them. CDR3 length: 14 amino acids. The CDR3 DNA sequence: TGTGCCAGCAGAGTCGCGCAGGGAGGCTATGGCTACACCTTC. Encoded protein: CASRVAQGGYGYTF.

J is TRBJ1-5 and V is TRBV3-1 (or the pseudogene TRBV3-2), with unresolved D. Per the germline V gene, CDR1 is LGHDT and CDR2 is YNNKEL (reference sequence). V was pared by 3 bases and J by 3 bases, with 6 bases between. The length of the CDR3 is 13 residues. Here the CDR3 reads CASSHSPNQPQHF. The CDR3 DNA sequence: TGTGCCAGCAGCCATAGCCCCAATCAGCCCCAGCATTTT.

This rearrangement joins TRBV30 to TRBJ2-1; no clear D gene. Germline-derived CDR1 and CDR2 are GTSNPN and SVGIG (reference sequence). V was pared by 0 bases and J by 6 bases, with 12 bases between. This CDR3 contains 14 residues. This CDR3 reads CAWSVSLVFNEQFF. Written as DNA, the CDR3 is TGTGCCTGGAGTGTAAGCCTCGTTTTCAATGAGCAGTTCTTC.

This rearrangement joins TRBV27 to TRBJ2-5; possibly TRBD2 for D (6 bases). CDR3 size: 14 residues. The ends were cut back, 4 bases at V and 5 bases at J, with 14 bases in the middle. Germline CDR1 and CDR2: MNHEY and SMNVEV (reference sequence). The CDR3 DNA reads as TGTGCCAGCAGTTCCCCGGGGACTCGGGAGACCCAGTACTTC. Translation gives CASSSPGTRETQYF.

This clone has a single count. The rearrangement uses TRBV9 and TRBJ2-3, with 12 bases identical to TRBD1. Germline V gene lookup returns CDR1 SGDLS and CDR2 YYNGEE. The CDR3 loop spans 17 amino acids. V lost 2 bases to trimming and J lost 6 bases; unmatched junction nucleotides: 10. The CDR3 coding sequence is TGTGCCAGCAGCGTGCAACCCGGGACAGGGGGCGGGGATACGCAGTATTTT. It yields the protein CASSVQPGTGGGDTQYF.

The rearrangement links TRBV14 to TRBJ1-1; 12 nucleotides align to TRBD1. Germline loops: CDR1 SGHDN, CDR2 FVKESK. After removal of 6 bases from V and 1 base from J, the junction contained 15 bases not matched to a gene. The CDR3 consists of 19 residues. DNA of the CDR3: TGTGCCAGCAGTCAACCGGGGACAGGGGGCTTTGGGAAGAACACTGAAGCTTTCTTT. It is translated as CASSQPGTGGFGKNTEAFF.

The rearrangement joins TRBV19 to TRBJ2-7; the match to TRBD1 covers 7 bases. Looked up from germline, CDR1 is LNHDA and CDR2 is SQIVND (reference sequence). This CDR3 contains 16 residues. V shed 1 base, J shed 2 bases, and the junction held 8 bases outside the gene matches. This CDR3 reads CASSIAGGRATYEQYF. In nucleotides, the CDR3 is TGTGCCAGTAGTATAGCAGGGGGTAGAGCCACCTACGAGCAGTACTTC.

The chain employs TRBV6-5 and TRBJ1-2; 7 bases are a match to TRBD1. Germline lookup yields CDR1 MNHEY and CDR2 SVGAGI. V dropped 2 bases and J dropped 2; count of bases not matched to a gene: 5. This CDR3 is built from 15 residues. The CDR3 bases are TGTGCCAGCAGTTACGAGGCAGGGGGAAACTATGGCTACACCTTC. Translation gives CASSYEAGGNYGYTF.

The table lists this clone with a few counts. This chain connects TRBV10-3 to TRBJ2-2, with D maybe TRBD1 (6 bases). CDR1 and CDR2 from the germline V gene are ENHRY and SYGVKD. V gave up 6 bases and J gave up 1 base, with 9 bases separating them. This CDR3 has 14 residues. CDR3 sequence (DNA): TGTGCCATCAGACCGGACAGGAACACCGGGGAGCTGTTTTTT. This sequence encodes CAIRPDRNTGELFF.

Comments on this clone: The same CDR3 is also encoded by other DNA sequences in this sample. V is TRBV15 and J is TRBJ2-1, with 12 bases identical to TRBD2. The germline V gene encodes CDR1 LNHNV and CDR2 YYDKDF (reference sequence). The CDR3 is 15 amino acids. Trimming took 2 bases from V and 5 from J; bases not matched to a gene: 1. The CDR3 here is CATSRRLAGDNEQFF. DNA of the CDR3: TGTGCCACCAGCAGACGACTAGCGGGGGACAATGAGCAGTTCTTC.

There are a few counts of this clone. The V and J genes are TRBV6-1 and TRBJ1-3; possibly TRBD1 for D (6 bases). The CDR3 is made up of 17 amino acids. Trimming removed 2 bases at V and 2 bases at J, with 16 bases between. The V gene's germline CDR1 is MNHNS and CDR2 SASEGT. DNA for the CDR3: TGTGCCAGCAGTGAAAACAGGGTTGGGATTCCTGGAAACACCATATATTTT. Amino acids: CASSENRVGIPGNTIYF.

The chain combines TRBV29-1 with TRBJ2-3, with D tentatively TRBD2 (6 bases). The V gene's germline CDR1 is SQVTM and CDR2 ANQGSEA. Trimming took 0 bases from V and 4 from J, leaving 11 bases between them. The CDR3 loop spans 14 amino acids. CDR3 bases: TGCAGCGTTGAAGAATCCGGGGGATCAGATACGCAGTATTTT. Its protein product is CSVEESGGSDTQYF.

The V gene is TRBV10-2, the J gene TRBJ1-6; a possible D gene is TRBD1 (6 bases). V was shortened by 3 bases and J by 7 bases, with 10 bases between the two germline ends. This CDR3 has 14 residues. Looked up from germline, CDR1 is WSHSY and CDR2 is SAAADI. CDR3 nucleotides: TGCGCCAGCAGTGACAGGGGTACAAATTCACCCCTCCACTTT. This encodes CASSDRGTNSPLHF.

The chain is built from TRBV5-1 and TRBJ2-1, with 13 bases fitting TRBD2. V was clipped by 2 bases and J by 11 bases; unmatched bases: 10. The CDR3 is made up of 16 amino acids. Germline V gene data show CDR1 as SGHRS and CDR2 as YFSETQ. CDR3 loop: CASSFQLAGGSRQQFF. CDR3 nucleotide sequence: TGCGCCAGCAGCTTCCAACTAGCGGGGGGGTCGAGACAGCAGTTCTTC.